This T cell receptor (beta chain) stems from a study of shared clonotypes between healthy human individuals. Notes on the study in general: Investigators collected only blood, and repertoires in tissues likely differ. What naive subsets generally showed was a larger estimated richness than memory subsets showed.

About this clone itself: Its antigen is not known.

As defined, naive CD8 cells were CD45RO-negative and positively selected for CCR7, with terminally differentiated effector memory CD45RA+ cells excluded. The CDR3 loop spans 12 amino acids. V lost 4 bases, J lost 5 bases, and 6 bases lay in between. Germline CDR1 reads MNHEY; CDR2 reads SVGAGI. Clones were sequenced by immunoSEQ multiplex PCR, and TCRdb holds only the in-frame ones, with some missing. The sample has about 590,000 clones, around 95% seen once. V is TRBV6-5 and J is TRBJ2-1; D remains ambiguous. The TCR originated in a woman aged 25 to 39 in good health. The specimen was naive CD8+ T cells sorted from blood. CDR3 in DNA: TGTGCCAGCAGTTCGGTGGACAATGAGCAGTTCTTC. It translates to CASSSVDNEQFF.